The 30 T cell receptor beta chains presented below share a single source sample, sequenced in a study of response to subunit inactivated influenza vaccine. TCRdb itself ran the RT-PCR reads through MiXCR, one entry per CDR3 protein. The profile covers about 620,000 distinct CDR3 sequences, with about 12% appearing a single time and about a tenth taken by the ten largest. The sequencing here drew on PBMCs from blood, taken on the day of vaccination. The source is a man aged 50 or older who received an inactivated influenza vaccine.

A few counts support this clonotype. This sequence joins TRBV6-5 and TRBJ1-1; D gene uncertain. In germline, CDR1 is MNHEY, CDR2 SVGAGI. V lost 2 bases and J 4 bases, leaving 8 bases between the germline ends. The CDR3 loop spans 13 amino acids. The CDR3 protein is CASSYGESTEAFF. Written as DNA, the CDR3 is TGTGCCAGCAGTTACGGGGAAAGCACTGAAGCTTTCTTT.

The chain links TRBV5-1 to TRBJ2-2; D tentatively fits TRBD1 or TRBD2 (6 bases each). This CDR3 has 15 amino acids. CDR1 is SGHRS, CDR2 YFSETQ, per germline. Trimming took off 1 base at V and 3 bases at J, with 10 bases between the two ends. The CDR3 loop reads CASSLNREDTGELFF. Written as DNA, the CDR3 is TGCGCCAGCAGCTTGAACAGGGAGGACACCGGGGAGCTGTTTTTT.

The chain is built from TRBV20-1 and TRBJ1-2; D is uncertain. V gave up 5 bases and J gave up 4 bases, with 11 bases separating them. Per the germline V gene, CDR1 is DFQATT and CDR2 is SNEGSKA (reference sequence). The CDR3 has 12 amino acids. The CDR3 is CSAYDEGYGYTF. The CDR3 DNA reads as TGCAGTGCTTACGACGAGGGCTATGGCTACACCTTC.

This clonotype was counted a few times. CDR3 sequence: CASSRSSANTGELFF. Written as DNA, the CDR3 is TGCGCCAGCAGCCGTAGTTCGGCGAACACCGGGGAGCTGTTTTTT. This sequence joins TRBV4-3 and TRBJ2-2; D ambiguous. This CDR3 region has 15 residues. The ends were cut back, 4 bases at V and 0 bases at J, with 9 bases in the middle. Germline CDR1 reads LGHNA; CDR2 reads YSLEER.

This clonotype was seen many times. The rearrangement uses TRBV7-2 and TRBJ2-5, with TRBD2 identical over 10 bases. J lost 5 bases, V lost 6 bases, and 9 bases had no gene match. Germline V gene data show CDR1 as SGHTA and CDR2 as FQGNSA. The CDR3 runs to 15 residues. The CDR3 DNA reads TGTGCCAGCAGTACATCTAGCGGGAGTCGGGAGACCCAGTACTTC. Residues: CASSTSSGSRETQYF.

The genes are TRBV6-5 and TRBJ2-1; 7 bases fit TRBD1. The CDR3 covers 14 residues. V lost 4 bases, J lost 5 bases, and 5 bases stayed unmatched. From germline, CDR1 is MNHEY and CDR2 SVGAGI. The DNA for the CDR3 is TGTGCCAGCAGTTTACAGGGGAGTCACAATGAGCAGTTCTTC. Protein sequence: CASSLQGSHNEQFF.

The genes are TRBV12-3 or TRBV12-4 and TRBJ2-3; the D gene is possibly TRBD1 (5 bases). The V end lost 5 bases, the J end lost 1 base, and 16 bases lay between the germline ends. The length of the CDR3 is 16 residues. The CDR3 bases are TGTGCCAGCAGTAGGGGCAGGGATAGGGGCACAGATACGCAGTATTTT. It yields the protein CASSRGRDRGTDTQYF.

In its sample, this clonotype was seen a few times. The gene calls are TRBV6-5 and TRBJ2-1, with 10 bases fitting TRBD2. The CDR3 extends over 15 amino acids. Germline V lookup: CDR1 MNHEY, CDR2 SVGAGI. J gave up 8 bases and V 0 bases, and 4 bases lay outside the gene matches. CDR3 nucleotides: TGTGCCAGCAGTTACTCGGGGCTAGCGGGAGATGAGCAGTTCTTC. It is translated as CASSYSGLAGDEQFF.

This chain joins TRBV4-2 and TRBJ2-7, with 8 nucleotides matching TRBD1. This CDR3 contains 16 residues. In germline, CDR1 is LGHNA, CDR2 YNFKEQ. The V segment lost 3 bases and the J segment 1 base; nucleotides outside the gene matches: 8. The CDR3 spells CASSHPTGEGSYEQYF. DNA for the CDR3: TGTGCCAGCAGCCATCCGACAGGGGAAGGATCCTACGAGCAGTACTTC.

This CDR3 reads CASSYPGGNTEAFF. Written as DNA, the CDR3 is TGTGCCAGCAGTTACCCAGGGGGGAACACTGAAGCTTTCTTT. The chain is built from TRBV6-5 and TRBJ1-1; TRBD1 aligns across 7 bases. The germline CDR1 and CDR2 sequences are MNHEY and SVGAGI. The ends lost 2 bases at V and 1 base at J; junction bases unmatched: 1. The CDR3 extends over 14 amino acids.

This clonotype occurred a few times. The chain employs TRBV6-2 or TRBV6-3 and TRBJ2-7, with no clear D. The length of the CDR3 is 13 residues. V lost 0 bases to trimming and J lost 3 bases, with 6 bases between them. The germline V gene has CDR1 MNHEY and CDR2 SVGEGT. The CDR3 is CASSYSSNYEQYF. CDR3 in DNA: TGTGCCAGCAGTTACTCGTCGAACTACGAGCAGTACTTC.

This clonotype has more than one count but fewer than ten. The rearrangement links TRBV27 to TRBJ1-3; D remains unclear. Trimming stripped 3 bases from V and 4 bases from J, with 7 bases between. Germline V CDR1 and CDR2: MNHEY, SMNVEV (reference sequence). The CDR3 has 13 residues. The CDR3 region has the DNA TGTGCCAGCAGTTTGAGAGAAGGAAACACCATATATTTT. It translates to CASSLREGNTIYF.

In this sample, this clonotype turned up many times. The gene calls are TRBV7-2 and TRBJ1-2; TRBD1 matches at 7 bases. The CDR3 length is 12 residues. Trimming cost V 4 bases and J 5 bases; bases outside gene matches: 1. The germline gives CDR1 SGHTA, CDR2 FQGNSA. This CDR3 is CASSSQGYGYTF. The DNA of the CDR3 is TGTGCCAGCAGCTCACAGGGGTATGGCTACACCTTC.

V usage is TRBV20-1 and J usage is TRBJ1-2, with TRBD1 matching over 10 bases. The CDR3 sequence is 15 residues long. CDR1 DFQATT and CDR2 SNEGSKA come from the germline V gene (reference sequence). The ends lost 3 bases at V and 5 bases at J; junction bases unmatched: 9. CDR3 protein: CSASGTGAWGYGYTF. The CDR3 DNA follows: TGCAGTGCTAGCGGGACAGGGGCTTGGGGGTATGGCTACACCTTC.

At least ten counts were recorded for this clonotype. The chain uses TRBV2 and TRBJ2-7; D tentatively reads TRBD1 or TRBD2 (5 bases each). CDR1 is SNHLY, CDR2 FYNNEI, per germline. V was pared by 4 bases and J by 0 bases, with 10 bases between. CDR3 length: 14 amino acids. As DNA, the CDR3 is TGTGCCAGCAGTGGAGAGGGGTTCTCCTACGAGCAGTACTTC. It translates to CASSGEGFSYEQYF.

This clonotype came up many times. This chain joins TRBV20-1 and TRBJ2-1; 9 bases fit TRBD1. CDR3 length: 17 amino acids. Per germline, CDR1 DFQATT and CDR2 SNEGSKA (reference sequence). V was pared by 4 bases and J by 0 bases, with 10 bases of the junction left unmatched. The CDR3 DNA follows: TGCAGTGCTACCCGGGACAGGGCGTCGAGCTCCTACAATGAGCAGTTCTTC. It yields the protein CSATRDRASSSYNEQFF.

The chain couples TRBV20-1 to TRBJ2-1, with 8 bases aligning to TRBD1. Germline assignment: CDR1 DFQATT and CDR2 SNEGSKA (reference sequence). CDR3 length equals 13 residues. J gave up 7 bases and V 6 bases, and 8 bases lay outside the gene matches. CDR3 nucleotide sequence: TGCAGTGCCACCCCGGACAGGGCTAATGAGCAGTTCTTC. It translates to CSATPDRANEQFF.

The rearrangement links TRBV12-3 or TRBV12-4 to TRBJ2-1; maybe TRBD2 (6 bases). The V end lost 8 bases, the J end lost 4 bases, and 18 bases lay between the germline ends. The CDR3 is 15 amino acids. CDR3 region: CASQSRTTHYNEQFF. DNA of the CDR3: TGTGCCAGCCAGAGTAGGACTACGCATTACAATGAGCAGTTCTTC.

The chain uses TRBV4-1 and TRBJ2-2; TRBD1 agrees at 7 bases. In germline, CDR1 is MGHRA, CDR2 YSYEKL. This CDR3 region has 15 residues. V lost 6 bases to trimming and J lost 5 bases; unmatched junction nucleotides: 9. Written as DNA, the CDR3 is TGCGCCAGCAGTCGGGATGACAGGGATACCGGGGAGCTGTTTTTT. Its translation: CASSRDDRDTGELFF.

A few counts support this clonotype. Relative to the germline gene, one junction end is altered; a read error may explain this. The chain combines TRBV2 with TRBJ1-5; D may be TRBD1 (5 bases). CDR1 and CDR2 (germline): SNHLY, FYNNEI. The CDR3 consists of 18 residues. CDR3 DNA: TGTACCAGCAGTTTAGCCCCGTGGGGGACTCCTAGCAATCAGCCCCAGCATTTT. This codes for CTSSLAPWGTPSNQPQHF. Complete variable domain (other parts from reference TRBV2 and TRBJ1-5): EPEVTQTPSHQVTQMGQEVILRCVPISNHLYFYWYRQILGQKVEFLVSFYNNEISEKSEIFDDQFSVERPDGSNFTLKIRSTKLEDSAMYFCTSSLAPWGTPSNQPQHFGDGTRLSIL.

This clonotype was seen more than once but under ten times. The chain combines TRBV7-3 with TRBJ2-3, with D hard to call. The CDR3 loop spans 16 amino acids. The V gene lost 5 bases and the J gene lost 6 bases, with 21 bases spanning the gap. Germline lookup yields CDR1 SGHTA and CDR2 FQGTGA. CDR3 protein: CASSGIGRAPEDTQYF. The CDR3, as DNA: TGTGCCAGCAGCGGGATAGGAAGAGCCCCGGAGGATACGCAGTATTTT.

This clonotype turned up a few times. This chain connects TRBV20-1 to TRBJ2-7, with D possibly being TRBD1 (6 bases). The CDR3 sequence is 14 residues long. V lost 6 bases and J 0 bases, leaving 15 bases between the germline ends. In germline, CDR1 is DFQATT, CDR2 SNEGSKA (reference sequence). The CDR3 loop is CSAKDGQNSYEQYF. In DNA, the CDR3 is TGCAGTGCGAAAGACGGACAGAACTCCTACGAGCAGTACTTC.

This chain links TRBV5-1 with TRBJ2-2, with D perhaps TRBD2 (6 bases). The CDR3 totals 16 residues. Germline CDR1 SGHRS, CDR2 YFSETQ. The V gene lost 2 bases and the J gene lost 4 bases, with 15 bases spanning the gap. CDR3 DNA: TGCGCCAGCAGCTTCCTGGAGGGGCCGATCACCGGGGAGCTGTTTTTT. Its translation: CASSFLEGPITGELFF.

Ten or more counts support this clonotype. The CDR3 DNA reads as TGTGCCAGTAGTATTGGGGTGAGGACTGAAGCTTTCTTT. Amino acid sequence: CASSIGVRTEAFF. This rearrangement joins TRBV19 to TRBJ1-1; D remains ambiguous. Germline V lookup: CDR1 LNHDA, CDR2 SQIVND (reference sequence). This CDR3 has 13 residues. Trimming took 3 bases from V and 5 from J, leaving 10 bases between them.

This chain uses TRBV28 with TRBJ1-4, with D maybe TRBD1 (5 bases). Trimming cost V 6 bases and J 5 bases, with 13 bases left between them. Germline CDR1 is MDHEN and CDR2 is SYDVKM. This CDR3 region has 14 residues. The CDR3 protein is CASSPGYQNEKLFF. The CDR3 region has the DNA TGTGCCAGCAGCCCAGGGTACCAGAATGAAAAACTGTTTTTT. Together with reference TRBV28 and TRBJ1-4, the CDR3 gives the full variable domain: DVKVTQSSRYLVKRTGEKVFLECVQDMDHENMFWYRQDPGLGLRLIYFSYDVKMKEKGDIPEGYSVSREKKERFSLILESASTNQTSMYLCASSPGYQNEKLFFGSGTQLSVL.

The V call is TRBV28, the J call TRBJ2-5, with 7 bases aligning to TRBD2. The CDR3 sequence is 14 residues long. The trim removed 6 bases at V and 5 bases at J, leaving 9 bases unmatched. Germline V gene data show CDR1 as MDHEN and CDR2 as SYDVKM. This CDR3 reads CASSFRREMETQYF. DNA for the CDR3: TGTGCCAGCAGCTTTCGGCGGGAGATGGAGACCCAGTACTTC.

In this sample, this clonotype turned up a few times. The chain has TRBV5-6 and TRBJ2-1; D gene ambiguous. The length of the CDR3 is 14 residues. Germline lookup yields CDR1 SGHDT and CDR2 YYEEEE. V shed 1 base and J shed 5 bases, with 10 bases lying between them. This chain's CDR3 is CASSLLQNHNEQFF. CDR3 DNA: TGTGCCAGCAGCTTGTTACAGAACCACAATGAGCAGTTCTTC.

This clonotype has just a few counts. The chain links TRBV7-2 to TRBJ2-1; 15 bases line up with TRBD2. From germline, CDR1 is SGHTA and CDR2 FQGNSA. CDR3 length: 16 amino acids. Unmatched junction bases numbered 3, after V lost 1 base and J lost 8 bases. This CDR3 is CASSLGTSGGAHEQFF. The CDR3, as DNA: TGTGCCAGCAGCTTAGGGACTAGCGGGGGGGCCCATGAGCAGTTCTTC.

This clonotype has just a few counts. The V gene is TRBV12-5, the J gene TRBJ2-5; D gene uncertain. Germline V CDR1 and CDR2: LGHNT, FRNRAP. The CDR3 consists of 13 residues. Trimming shortened V by 1 base and J by 5 bases, and 8 bases separated the two germline ends. The CDR3 nucleotides are TGTGCTAGTGGTTTGGCAGCCGGGGAGACCCAGTACTTC. Protein sequence: CASGLAAGETQYF.

The rearrangement joins TRBV5-1 to TRBJ2-2; D uncertain. V was cut by 0 bases and J by 3 bases, with 12 bases left in between. Germline V gives CDR1 SGHRS, CDR2 YFSETQ. This CDR3 region has 16 residues. CDR3 nucleotides: TGCGCCAGCAGCTTGGAGGCTGGATGGGACACCGGGGAGCTGTTTTTT. Translated, it gives CASSLEAGWDTGELFF.